The present TCR beta chain was sequenced within a study of control samples from healthy donors and cancer patients. Libraries were prepared by immunoSEQ multiplex PCR; TCRdb keeps only in-frame clonotypes and omits some of them. Here the sample spans about 82,000 clones, 87% being singletons. Between the trimmed V and J ends, which lost 5 bases and 6 bases, there was a span of 9 bases. This CDR3 spans 12 amino acids. The sequenced material came from blood. The TCR comes from a man aged 50 to 60 in good health. V usage is TRBV12-3 or TRBV12-4 and J usage is TRBJ2-3; D uncertain. The CDR3 spells CASSPWVDTQYF. DNA of the CDR3: TGTGCCAGCAGTCCCTGGGTGGATACGCAGTATTTT.